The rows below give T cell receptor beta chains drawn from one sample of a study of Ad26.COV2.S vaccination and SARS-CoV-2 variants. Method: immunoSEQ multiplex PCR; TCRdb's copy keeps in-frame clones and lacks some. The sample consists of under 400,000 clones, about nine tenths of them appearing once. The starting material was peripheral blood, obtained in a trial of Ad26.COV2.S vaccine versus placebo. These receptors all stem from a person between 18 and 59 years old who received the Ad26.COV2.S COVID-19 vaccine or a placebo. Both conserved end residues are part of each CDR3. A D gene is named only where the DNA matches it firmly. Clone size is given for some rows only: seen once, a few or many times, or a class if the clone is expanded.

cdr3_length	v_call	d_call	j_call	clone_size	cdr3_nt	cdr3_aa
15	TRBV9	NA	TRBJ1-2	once	TGTGCCAGCAGCGTAGCAGTGACTCAGATCGAAGGCTACACCTTC	CASSVAVTQIEGYTF
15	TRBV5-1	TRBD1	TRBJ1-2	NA	TGCGCCAGCAGCTCTCCGACAGGGAACCTCAATGGCTACACCTTC	CASSSPTGNLNGYTF
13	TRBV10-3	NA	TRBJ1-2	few	TGTGCCATCAGTCTGACAGCGCCAAATGGCTACACCTTC	CAISLTAPNGYTF
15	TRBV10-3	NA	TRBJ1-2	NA	TGTGCCATCAGTGAGCCCGACAGTTTCAGGTTTGGCTACACCTTC	CAISEPDSFRFGYTF
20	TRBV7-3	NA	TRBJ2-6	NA	TGTGCCAGCAGCTTACGCGGCAGGGGGGCCCCTTTCTCTGGGGCCAACGTCCTGACTTTC	CASSLRGRGAPFSGANVLTF
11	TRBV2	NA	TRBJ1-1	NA	TGTGCCAGCAGTGCTCCGCCTGAGGCTTTCTTT	CASSAPPEAFF
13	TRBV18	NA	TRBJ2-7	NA	TGTGCCAGCTCACCATCCCAGGGTTACGAGCAGTACTTC	CASSPSQGYEQYF
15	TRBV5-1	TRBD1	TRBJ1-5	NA	TGCGCCAGCAGACCGGGACAGGCCCGCAATCAGCCCCAGCATTTT	CASRPGQARNQPQHF
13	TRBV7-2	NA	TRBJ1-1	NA	TGTGCCAGCAGACCAAACCCGTCCGTTGAAGCTTTCTTT	CASRPNPSVEAFF
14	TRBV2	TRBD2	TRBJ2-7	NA	TGTGCCAGCAGTGAAGCGACTAGCGGGTACGAGCAGTACTTC	CASSEATSGYEQYF
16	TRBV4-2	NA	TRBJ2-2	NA	TGTGCCAGCAGCCCCGACCCGAATCTTCTTACCGGGGAGCTGTTTTTT	CASSPDPNLLTGELFF
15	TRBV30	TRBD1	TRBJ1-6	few	TGTGCCGGAGGACAGGGCTGGGGCTATAATTCACCCCTCCACTTT	CAGGQGWGYNSPLHF
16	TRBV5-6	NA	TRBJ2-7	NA	TGTGCCAGCAGCTTTCGGAGGACAGCCCTGAACTACGAGCAGTACTTC	CASSFRRTALNYEQYF
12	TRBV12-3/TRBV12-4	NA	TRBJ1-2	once	TGTGCCAGCAGTTTTGGGACCATTGGCTACACCTTC	CASSFGTIGYTF
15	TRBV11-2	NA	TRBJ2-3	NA	TGTGCCAGCAGCAACGCCGGGACCTCCACAGATACGCAGTATTTT	CASSNAGTSTDTQYF
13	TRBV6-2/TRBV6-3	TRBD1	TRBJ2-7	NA	TGTGCCAGCAGTTCATGGGACAGCTACGAGCAGTACTTC	CASSSWDSYEQYF
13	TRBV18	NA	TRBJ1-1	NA	TGTGCCAGCTCACCACCCCCAGCCACTGAAGCTTTCTTT	CASSPPPATEAFF
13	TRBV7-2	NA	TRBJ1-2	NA	TGTGCCAGCAGCCCCGGGACATTTTATGGCTACACCTTC	CASSPGTFYGYTF
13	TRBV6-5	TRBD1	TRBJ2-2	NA	TGTGCCAGCAGTTATAGGGGGCGGGGGGAGCTGTTTTTT	CASSYRGRGELFF
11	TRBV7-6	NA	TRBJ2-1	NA	TGTGCCAGCAGCTTTTCCAGAGAGCAGTTCTTC	CASSFSREQFF
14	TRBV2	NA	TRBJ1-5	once	TGTGCCAGCAGTTCCTCGGGACGCAATCAGCCCCAGCATTTT	CASSSSGRNQPQHF
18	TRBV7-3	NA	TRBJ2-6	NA	TGTGCCAGCAGCTTAGGCCCCCTGGGGTCATCTGGGGCCAACGTCCTGACTTTC	CASSLGPLGSSGANVLTF
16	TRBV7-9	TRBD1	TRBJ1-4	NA	TGTGCCAGCAGCATCTGGACAGGGGCTGGTAATGAAAAACTGTTTTTT	CASSIWTGAGNEKLFF
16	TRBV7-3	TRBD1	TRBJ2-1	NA	TGTGCCAGCAGCCCGGGACAGGGAGGCTCCTACAATGAGCAGTTCTTC	CASSPGQGGSYNEQFF
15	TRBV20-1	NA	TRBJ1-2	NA	TGCAGTGCTAGTCCCTTCGGGCAGGGGATAGATGGCTACACCTTC	CSASPFGQGIDGYTF
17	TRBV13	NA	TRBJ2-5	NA	TGTGCCAGCAGCTTAGGCCTTTGGGAGGGGACACAAGAGACCCAGTACTTC	CASSLGLWEGTQETQYF
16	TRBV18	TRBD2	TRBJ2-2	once	TGTGCCAGCTCACAGCGGGAGGGGGCCTACACCGGGGAGCTGTTTTTT	CASSQREGAYTGELFF
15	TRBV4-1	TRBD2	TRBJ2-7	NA	TGCGCCAGCAGCCAAGGGACTAGCGGGATGTACGAGCAGTACTTC	CASSQGTSGMYEQYF
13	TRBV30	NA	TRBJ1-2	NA	TGTGCCTGGAGCGAAGCGGGGATTTATGGCTACACCTTC	CAWSEAGIYGYTF
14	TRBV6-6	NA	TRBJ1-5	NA	TGTGCCAGCATATACAGGGAATTCAATCAGCCCCAGCATTTT	CASIYREFNQPQHF
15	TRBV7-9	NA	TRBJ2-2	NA	TGTGCCAGCAGCTCCGCAGCGCGGGGGCCCGGGGAGCTGTTTTTT	CASSSAARGPGELFF
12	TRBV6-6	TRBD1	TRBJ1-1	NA	TGTGCCGGGACAGGTATGAACACTGAAGCTTTCTTT	CAGTGMNTEAFF
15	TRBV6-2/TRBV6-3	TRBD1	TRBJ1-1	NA	TGTGCCAGCAGCCCCCTCCGGGACAGTAACACTGAAGCTTTCTTT	CASSPLRDSNTEAFF
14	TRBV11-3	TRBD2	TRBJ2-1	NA	TGTGCCAGCAGCTTGGGGGGGGACTACAATGAGCAGTTCTTC	CASSLGGDYNEQFF
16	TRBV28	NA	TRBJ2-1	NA	TGTGCCAGCAGTTCCCTGTTGGGCCATAGGGACAATGAGCAGTTCTTC	CASSSLLGHRDNEQFF
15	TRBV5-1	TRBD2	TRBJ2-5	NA	TGCGCCAGCAGCATCTCTAGCGGGGGAAGAGAGACCCAGTACTTC	CASSISSGGRETQYF
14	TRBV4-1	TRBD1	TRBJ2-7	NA	TGCGCCAGCAGCCCCGGGACAGGGAGGTACGAGCAGTACTTC	CASSPGTGRYEQYF
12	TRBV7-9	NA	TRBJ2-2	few	TGTGCCAGCACCTCGGGGACCGGGGAGCTGTTTTTT	CASTSGTGELFF
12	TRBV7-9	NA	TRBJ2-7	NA	TGTGCCAGCAGCTTGCCCGGTGGCGAGCAGTACTTC	CASSLPGGEQYF
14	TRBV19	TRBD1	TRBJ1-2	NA	TGTGCCAGTAGTTTGCCCGGGACAGGCTATGGCTACACCTTC	CASSLPGTGYGYTF
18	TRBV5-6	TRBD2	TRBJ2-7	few	TGTGCCAGCAGCTTGGACTGGATTGTGAGCGGGGGCTCCTACGAGCAGTACTTC	CASSLDWIVSGGSYEQYF
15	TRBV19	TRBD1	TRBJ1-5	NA	TGTGCCAGTAGTGGGTGGACAGGTTCGGGGCAGCCCCAGCATTTT	CASSGWTGSGQPQHF
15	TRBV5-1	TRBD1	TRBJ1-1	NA	TGCGCCAGCAGCTTGGGAGACAGGGACATCACTGAAGCTTTCTTT	CASSLGDRDITEAFF
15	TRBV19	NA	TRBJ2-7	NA	TGTGCCAGTAGTATAGATCGGACCCGCTCCTACGAGCAGTACTTC	CASSIDRTRSYEQYF
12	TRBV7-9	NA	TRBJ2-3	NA	TGTGCCAGCAGCTTAGGTCTAGACACGCAGTATTTT	CASSLGLDTQYF
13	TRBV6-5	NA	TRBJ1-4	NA	TGTGCCAGCAGTTCGGGGGTTGGTGAAAAACTGTTTTTT	CASSSGVGEKLFF
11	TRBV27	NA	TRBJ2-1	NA	TGTGCCAGCAGTTTATACAATGAGCAGTTCTTC	CASSLYNEQFF
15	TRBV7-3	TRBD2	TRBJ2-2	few	TGTGCCAGCAGCCGACTAGCGGAGAACACCGGGGAGCTGTTTTTT	CASSRLAENTGELFF
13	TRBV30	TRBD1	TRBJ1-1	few	TGTGCCTCACCGGGACAGCTGAACACTGAAGCTTTCTTT	CASPGQLNTEAFF
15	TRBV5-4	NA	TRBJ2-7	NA	TGTGCCAGCAGCTTGGGGGGCCCAGGGGTCCGGGAGCAGTACTTC	CASSLGGPGVREQYF
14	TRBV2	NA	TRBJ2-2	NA	TGTGCCAGACAGAATGGGCTTGGCACCGGGGAGCTGTTTTTT	CARQNGLGTGELFF
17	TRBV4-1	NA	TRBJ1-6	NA	TGCGCCAGCAGCCCCTCGGACCCTATACCGCTCAATTCACCCCTCCACTTT	CASSPSDPIPLNSPLHF
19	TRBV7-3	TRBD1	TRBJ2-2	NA	TGTGCCAGCAGCCCCCTCGGACAGGGACGATACACGAACACCGGGGAGCTGTTTTTT	CASSPLGQGRYTNTGELFF